The clone carrying this T cell receptor beta chain was seen ten or more times. TCRdb passed the 5' RACE reads through MiXCR, listing each CDR3 protein once. Of roughly 69,000 distinct CDR3 sequences in the sample, 22% were seen once. With V trimmed by 5 bases and J by 10 bases, 7 bases remained unmatched. Germline V gene lookup returns CDR1 SEHNR and CDR2 FQNEAQ (reference sequence). The CDR3 extends over 13 amino acids. The V call is TRBV7-9, the J call TRBJ1-1; 10 nucleotides agree with TRBD1. Sample: memory CD4+ T cells sorted from a lymph node. Subset given: memory CD4+ T cells, CD4+CD45RO+CD25-. The TCR originated in a female donor with breast cancer. The CDR3 DNA sequence: TGTGCCAGCAGCCCTTCGGGACAGGGGCGAGCTTTCTTT. Translation: CASSPSGQGRAFF.